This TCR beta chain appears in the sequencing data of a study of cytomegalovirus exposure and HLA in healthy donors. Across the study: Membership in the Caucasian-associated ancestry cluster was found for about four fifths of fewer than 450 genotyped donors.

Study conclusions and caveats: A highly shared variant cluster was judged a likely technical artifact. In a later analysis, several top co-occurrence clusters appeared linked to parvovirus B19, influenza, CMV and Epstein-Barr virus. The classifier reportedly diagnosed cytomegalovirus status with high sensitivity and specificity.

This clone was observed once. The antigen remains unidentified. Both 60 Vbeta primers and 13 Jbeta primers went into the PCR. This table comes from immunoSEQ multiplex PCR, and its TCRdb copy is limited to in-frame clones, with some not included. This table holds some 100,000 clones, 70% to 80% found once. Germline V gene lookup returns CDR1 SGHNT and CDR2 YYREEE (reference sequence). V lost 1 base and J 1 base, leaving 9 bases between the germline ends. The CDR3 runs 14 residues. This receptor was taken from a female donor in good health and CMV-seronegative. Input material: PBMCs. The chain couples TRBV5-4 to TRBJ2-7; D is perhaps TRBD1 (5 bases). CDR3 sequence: CASSLQRGSYEQYF. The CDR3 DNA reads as TGTGCCAGCAGCTTGCAAAGGGGTTCCTACGAGCAGTACTTC.